This T cell receptor beta chain was identified in a study of blood T cell repertoires in COVID-19. Study summary: The study drew acute and convalescent COVID-19 samples from the United States, Italy and Spain. PBMCs, B-cell-depleted T cells, or T cells were the source of the cDNA or gDNA that made up the material.

The CDR3 loop spans 15 amino acids. Germline V gene lookup returns CDR1 MNHEY and CDR2 SMNVEV (reference sequence). Unmatched junction bases numbered 4, after V lost 0 bases and J lost 9 bases. Assay: immunoSEQ multiplex PCR; the TCRdb copy retains only in-frame clones and omits some. The sample contains about 120,000 clones, approximately 85% of which appear only once. The chain joins TRBV27 to TRBJ2-1, with 11 bases that match TRBD2. This sequence originates from a human donor in a cohort sampled during active COVID-19. The specimen was peripheral blood. For the CDR3, the DNA is TGTGCCAGCAGTTTATCTAGCGGGGGGGCCCTTGAGCAGTTCTTC. It codes for CASSLSSGGALEQFF.